These 8 T cell receptor beta chains were sequenced from one sample in a study of CD4+ T cells in melanoma. Sequenced by immunoSEQ multiplex PCR; TCRdb stores in-frame clones only, minus some. The repertoire holds about 54,000 clones, with approximately 70% as singletons. Sequencing input: tumor tissue. Every receptor here comes from a human donor with melanoma.

This sequence joins TRBV6-4 and TRBJ1-2; D might be TRBD1 (6 bases). The germline V and J ends were trimmed by 2 bases and 2 bases, with 12 bases remaining between them. CDR3 size: 15 residues. CDR1 is MRHNA and CDR2 is SNTAGT in the germline V gene. The CDR3 nucleotides are TGTGCCAGCAGTGACGGACAGATTACAAACTATGGCTACACCTTC. Its protein product is CASSDGQITNYGYTF.

This chain uses TRBV12-1 with TRBJ2-1. TRBV12-1 is annotated as a pseudogene. The CDR3 length is 17 residues. CDR3 nucleotide sequence: TGTGCCAGCAGCTTTGACCCCGGCGAGTTCCCTTACAATGAGCAGTTCTTC. Its protein is CASSFDPGEFPYNEQFF.

This chain connects TRBV9 to TRBJ2-2, with D maybe TRBD1 (6 bases). With 3 bases removed from V and 3 bases from J, the gap between germline ends came to 12 bases. This CDR3 is built from 15 residues. Germline loops: CDR1 SGDLS, CDR2 YYNGEE. The CDR3 loop is CASSAAGVDTGELFF. The CDR3 DNA is TGTGCCAGCAGCGCGGCAGGGGTGGACACCGGGGAGCTGTTTTTT.

J is TRBJ1-1 and V is TRBV7-3; 7 nucleotides match TRBD1. Per the germline V gene, CDR1 is SGHTA and CDR2 is FQGTGA. With V trimmed by 3 bases and J by 5 bases, 3 bases remained unmatched. This CDR3 is built from 13 residues. CDR3 sequence (DNA): TGTGCCAGCAGCTTTAACAGGGGTACTGAAGCTTTCTTT. Translating gives CASSFNRGTEAFF.

The genes are TRBV7-9 and TRBJ1-1; 7 positions match TRBD1. The V gene end was trimmed by 2 bases and the J gene end by 1 base; junction bases not matched to a gene: 4. Germline V gives CDR1 SEHNR, CDR2 FQNEAQ (reference sequence). The CDR3 is 15 residues long. CDR3 coding DNA: TGTGCCAGCAGCTTAAGTAGGACAGGGAACACTGAAGCTTTCTTT. This codes for CASSLSRTGNTEAFF. Together with reference TRBV7-9 and TRBJ1-1, the CDR3 gives the full variable domain: DTGVSQNPRHKITKRGQNVTFRCDPISEHNRLYWYRQTLGQGPEFLTYFQNEAQLEKSRLLSDRFSAERPKGSFSTLEIQRTEQGDSAMYLCASSLSRTGNTEAFFGQGTRLTVV.

The CDR3 loop is CASSADGVWNYGYTF. The CDR3 DNA is TGTGCCAGCAGTGCGGACGGAGTATGGAACTATGGCTACACCTTC. The V gene is TRBV6-1, the J gene TRBJ1-2, with unresolved D. This CDR3 has 15 residues. V was shortened by 4 bases and J by 2 bases, with 14 bases between the two germline ends. The germline V gene has CDR1 MNHNS and CDR2 SASEGT.

The CDR3 nucleotides read TGTGCCAGTAGTATTTTCGGGGGTGATCAGCCCCAGCATTTT. Its protein product is CASSIFGGDQPQHF. The V and J genes are TRBV19 and TRBJ1-5; TRBD1 might be the D (5 bases). Germline CDR1 and CDR2: LNHDA and SQIVND (reference sequence). The CDR3 has 14 amino acids. Trimming stripped 3 bases from V and 5 bases from J, with 11 bases between.

The chain couples TRBV27 to TRBJ2-1; unclear D gene. The CDR3 sequence is 13 residues long. Trimming pared 3 bases from V and 7 bases from J, leaving 10 bases between. Germline CDR1 MNHEY, CDR2 SMNVEV (reference sequence). In DNA, the CDR3 is TGTGCCAGCAGTTTCCTGGGTTCAAATGAGCAGTTCTTC. This encodes CASSFLGSNEQFF.